The rows below give T cell receptor beta chains drawn from one sample of a study of shared clonotypes between healthy human individuals. Assay: immunoSEQ multiplex PCR; the TCRdb copy retains only in-frame clones and omits some. This table has over 800,000 clones, roughly 92% appearing once. Sequencing was done on a sample of naive CD8+ T cells sorted from blood. Source of these receptors: a man aged 25 to 40 in good health. The CDR3 runs from the conserved cysteine through the conserved F or W. The D gene is left open where the match is weak. Not every row has a clone size; where given, it reads once, few, many or a size class.

CDR3aa: CSVEGRGNEQYF
CDR3nt: TGCAGCGTTGAGGGCAGGGGCAACGAGCAGTACTTC
j_gene: TRBJ2-7
abundance: .
d_gene: .
v_gene: TRBV29-1

CDR3aa: CASSGQGAANTGELFF
CDR3nt: TGTGCCAGCAGCGGACAGGGGGCCGCGAACACCGGGGAGCTGTTTTTT
j_gene: TRBJ2-2
abundance: .
d_gene: TRBD1
v_gene: TRBV13

CDR3aa: CASSLTANYGYTF
CDR3nt: TGTGCCAGCAGTTTAACAGCGAACTATGGCTACACCTTC
j_gene: TRBJ1-2
abundance: .
d_gene: .
v_gene: TRBV6-4

CDR3aa: CASSQGGPIGNQPQHF
CDR3nt: TGTGCCAGCAGCCAAGGGGGCCCCATTGGCAATCAGCCCCAGCATTTT
j_gene: TRBJ1-5
abundance: .
d_gene: .
v_gene: TRBV14

CDR3aa: CASSLGRNQPQHF
CDR3nt: TGTGCCAGCAGCTTAGGGCGCAATCAGCCCCAGCATTTT
j_gene: TRBJ1-5
abundance: few
d_gene: .
v_gene: TRBV7-9

CDR3aa: CASSPTGYTDTQYF
CDR3nt: TGTGCCAGCAGCCCTACGGGATACACAGATACGCAGTATTTT
j_gene: TRBJ2-3
abundance: once
d_gene: .
v_gene: TRBV6-5

CDR3aa: CATSRDGGSSLSGNTIYF
CDR3nt: TGTGCCACCAGCAGAGATGGGGGGTCCTCTCTCTCTGGAAACACCATATATTTT
j_gene: TRBJ1-3
abundance: .
d_gene: .
v_gene: TRBV15

CDR3aa: CASSFSDFSTDTQYF
CDR3nt: TGTGCCAGCAGCTTTAGCGATTTTAGTACAGATACGCAGTATTTT
j_gene: TRBJ2-3
abundance: .
d_gene: .
v_gene: TRBV7-9

CDR3aa: CASSAFGGGSTNEKLFF
CDR3nt: TGTGCCAGCAGCGCCTTCGGAGGGGGTTCCACTAATGAAAAACTGTTTTTT
j_gene: TRBJ1-4
abundance: .
d_gene: .
v_gene: TRBV9

CDR3aa: CASRNGAGGGEQFF
CDR3nt: TGTGCCAGCCGCAACGGAGCGGGAGGGGGTGAGCAGTTCTTC
j_gene: TRBJ2-1
abundance: .
d_gene: TRBD2
v_gene: TRBV27

CDR3aa: CASSGLAGGSYEQYF
CDR3nt: TGTGCCAGCAGCGGACTAGCGGGGGGGTCCTACGAGCAGTACTTC
j_gene: TRBJ2-7
abundance: .
d_gene: TRBD2
v_gene: TRBV7-8

CDR3aa: CSVGTGVTEAFF
CDR3nt: TGCAGCGTTGGGACAGGGGTCACTGAAGCTTTCTTT
j_gene: TRBJ1-1
abundance: .
d_gene: TRBD1
v_gene: TRBV29-1

CDR3aa: CASSPPGQDRQPQHF
CDR3nt: TGTGCCAGCAGCCCACCGGGACAGGATCGGCAGCCCCAGCATTTT
j_gene: TRBJ1-5
abundance: .
d_gene: TRBD1
v_gene: TRBV28

CDR3aa: CATRGPGQGTDTQYF
CDR3nt: TGTGCCACCAGGGGGCCCGGACAGGGGACAGATACGCAGTATTTT
j_gene: TRBJ2-3
abundance: many
d_gene: TRBD1
v_gene: TRBV15

CDR3aa: CASSQDAPGLAGGGHEQFF
CDR3nt: TGCGCCAGCAGCCAAGATGCCCCCGGACTAGCGGGAGGAGGCCATGAGCAGTTCTTC
j_gene: TRBJ2-1
abundance: few
d_gene: TRBD2
v_gene: TRBV4-1

CDR3aa: CASSLSGNEQFF
CDR3nt: TGTGCCAGCAGTCTTAGCGGTAATGAGCAGTTCTTC
j_gene: TRBJ2-1
abundance: once
d_gene: .
v_gene: TRBV7-9

CDR3aa: CASSPYQGGPPGYNEQFF
CDR3nt: TGTGCCAGCAGCCCCTATCAAGGGGGGCCCCCCGGTTACAATGAGCAGTTCTTC
j_gene: TRBJ2-1
abundance: .
d_gene: .
v_gene: TRBV14

CDR3aa: CASSQDEMDRGYEQYF
CDR3nt: TGCGCCAGCAGCCAAGACGAGATGGACAGGGGATACGAGCAGTACTTC
j_gene: TRBJ2-7
abundance: .
d_gene: TRBD1
v_gene: TRBV4-3

CDR3aa: CASTRPGRAHEQYF
CDR3nt: TGTGCCAGCACCCGACCCGGGAGGGCCCACGAGCAGTACTTC
j_gene: TRBJ2-7
abundance: once
d_gene: TRBD2
v_gene: TRBV27

CDR3aa: CASSLSLALPQETQYF
CDR3nt: TGTGCCAGCAGTTTATCCCTAGCGCTACCCCAAGAGACCCAGTACTTC
j_gene: TRBJ2-5
abundance: once
d_gene: .
v_gene: TRBV27

CDR3aa: CASSQGQGSLNEQFF
CDR3nt: TGCGCCAGCAGCCAAGGACAGGGGTCCCTAAATGAGCAGTTCTTC
j_gene: TRBJ2-1
abundance: .
d_gene: TRBD1
v_gene: TRBV5-1

CDR3aa: CASSFTREGGNEQFF
CDR3nt: TGTGCCAGCAGTTTTACCCGGGAGGGCGGCAATGAGCAGTTCTTC
j_gene: TRBJ2-1
abundance: .
d_gene: TRBD2
v_gene: TRBV27

CDR3aa: CASSYRGPGVSEQYF
CDR3nt: TGTGCCAGCAGTTACAGGGGGCCGGGTGTAAGCGAGCAGTACTTC
j_gene: TRBJ2-7
abundance: .
d_gene: TRBD1
v_gene: TRBV27

CDR3aa: CAIKSGLAEYEQYF
CDR3nt: TGTGCCATCAAATCGGGACTAGCGGAATACGAGCAGTACTTC
j_gene: TRBJ2-7
abundance: .
d_gene: TRBD2
v_gene: TRBV10-3

CDR3aa: CASSDPFYEQYF
CDR3nt: TGCGCCAGCAGTGACCCCTTCTACGAGCAGTACTTC
j_gene: TRBJ2-7
abundance: once
d_gene: .
v_gene: TRBV10-2

CDR3aa: CASSSEREGDEQYF
CDR3nt: TGTGCCAGCAGCTCCGAGCGGGAGGGCGACGAGCAGTACTTC
j_gene: TRBJ2-7
abundance: .
d_gene: TRBD2
v_gene: TRBV28

CDR3aa: CASSFLTGNYGYTF
CDR3nt: TGTGCCAGCAGTTTCTTAACAGGCAACTATGGCTACACCTTC
j_gene: TRBJ1-2
abundance: .
d_gene: .
v_gene: TRBV6-5

CDR3aa: CASSLARANTGELFF
CDR3nt: TGTGCCAGCAGCTTAGCCAGGGCCAACACCGGGGAGCTGTTTTTT
j_gene: TRBJ2-2
abundance: once
d_gene: .
v_gene: TRBV11-3

CDR3aa: CASSSGTRSNNEQFF
CDR3nt: TGTGCCAGCAGCTCCGGGACTAGGTCAAACAATGAGCAGTTCTTC
j_gene: TRBJ2-1
abundance: .
d_gene: TRBD2
v_gene: TRBV7-9

CDR3aa: CASRFWASGSLDEQFF
CDR3nt: .
j_gene: TRBJ2-1
abundance: .
d_gene: .
v_gene: TRBV12-2

CDR3aa: CSVEDSAGGWGYTF
CDR3nt: TGCAGCGTTGAAGATTCGGCAGGAGGGTGGGGCTACACCTTC
j_gene: TRBJ1-2
abundance: .
d_gene: .
v_gene: TRBV29-1

CDR3aa: CASEGLSTDTQYF
CDR3nt: TGTGCCAGCGAGGGTTTAAGCACAGATACGCAGTATTTT
j_gene: TRBJ2-3
abundance: .
d_gene: .
v_gene: TRBV28

CDR3aa: CAAGVEAETQYF
CDR3nt: TGTGCCGCGGGAGTGGAGGCTGAGACCCAGTACTTC
j_gene: TRBJ2-5
abundance: .
d_gene: TRBD2
v_gene: TRBV5-4

CDR3aa: CASRDGARWFF
CDR3nt: TGCGCCAGCAGGGATGGGGCACGGTGGTTCTTC
j_gene: TRBJ2-1
abundance: .
d_gene: .
v_gene: TRBV10-1

CDR3aa: CASSSQREDSYNEQFF
CDR3nt: TGTGCCAGCAGCTCCCAGCGGGAGGACTCCTACAATGAGCAGTTCTTC
j_gene: TRBJ2-1
abundance: .
d_gene: TRBD2
v_gene: TRBV5-5

CDR3aa: CASSLVNVGTDTQYF
CDR3nt: TGTGCCAGCAGCTTAGTCAACGTGGGCACAGATACGCAGTATTTT
j_gene: TRBJ2-3
abundance: many
d_gene: .
v_gene: TRBV7-9

CDR3aa: CASSSDRREQYF
CDR3nt: TGTGCCAGCAGCTCAGACAGGCGCGAGCAGTACTTC
j_gene: TRBJ2-7
abundance: .
d_gene: .
v_gene: TRBV7-9

CDR3aa: CAISELGGYNEQFF
CDR3nt: TGTGCCATCAGTGAGTTAGGTGGCTACAATGAGCAGTTCTTC
j_gene: TRBJ2-1
abundance: .
d_gene: .
v_gene: TRBV10-3

CDR3aa: CAGSLGGRGRINNEQFF
CDR3nt: TGTGCCGGCAGCTTAGGGGGCCGCGGGCGGATTAACAATGAGCAGTTCTTC
j_gene: TRBJ2-1
abundance: .
d_gene: TRBD1
v_gene: TRBV7-9

CDR3aa: CASSWTGYEQYF
CDR3nt: TGTGCCAGCAGCTGGACAGGCTACGAGCAGTACTTC
j_gene: TRBJ2-7
abundance: .
d_gene: TRBD1
v_gene: TRBV5-8